One sample yielded the 29 T cell receptor beta chains listed below, sequenced in a study of CD8 T cells in acute hepatitis C reinfection. Sample time point: naive CD8 control sorted from an acute-time-point sample. The assay was immunoSEQ multiplex PCR, and TCRdb's table has in-frame clones only and misses some. The table has about 38,000 clones, about 87% seen once; the top ten hold roughly 0.51%. Sequencing input: naive CD8+ T cells from PBMCs. The receptors stem from a man aged 25 to 45 with chronic hepatitis C.

V usage is TRBV18 and J usage is TRBJ1-5, with unresolved D. The V gene's germline CDR1 is KGHSH and CDR2 LQKENI. The CDR3 has 13 residues. Trimming removed 2 bases at V and 1 base at J, with 3 bases between. The CDR3 sequence is CASSPESNQPQHF. CDR3 DNA: TGTGCCAGCTCACCAGAGAGCAATCAGCCCCAGCATTTT.

The V gene is TRBV19, the J gene TRBJ2-1, with TRBD2 matching over 12 bases. Per the germline V gene, CDR1 is LNHDA and CDR2 is SQIVND (reference sequence). The CDR3 runs 16 residues. V trimming: 5 bases; J trimming: 6 bases; junction bases outside the gene matches: 8. The CDR3, as DNA: TGTGCCAGTAGTCCTCTACTAGCGGGGGGCCTCAATGAGCAGTTCTTC. Protein: CASSPLLAGGLNEQFF.

The chain combines TRBV9 with TRBJ2-5; TRBD1 aligns across 9 bases. V lost 4 bases to trimming and J lost 2 bases; unmatched junction nucleotides: 3. The CDR3 loop spans 14 amino acids. Germline loops: CDR1 SGDLS, CDR2 YYNGEE. Written as DNA, the CDR3 is TGTGCCAGCAGCCCCGGGACAGGGCAAGAGACCCAGTACTTC. Its translation is CASSPGTGQETQYF.

This clone came up a few times. The chain couples TRBV10-3 to TRBJ1-2; TRBD1 aligns across 9 bases. V trimming: 2 bases; J trimming: 4 bases; junction bases outside the gene matches: 8. CDR1 is ENHRY, CDR2 SYGVKD, per germline. This CDR3 is built from 16 residues. CDR3 loop: CAISEGTGSPLYGYTF. For the CDR3, the DNA is TGTGCCATCAGTGAGGGGACAGGGAGTCCCCTCTATGGCTACACCTTC.

The chain is built from TRBV9 and TRBJ2-7; the match to TRBD1 covers 7 bases. In germline, CDR1 is SGDLS, CDR2 YYNGEE. The CDR3 has 12 amino acids. The V segment lost 0 bases and the J segment 9 bases; nucleotides outside the gene matches: 3. CDR3 sequence reads: CASSVEGGVQYF. The CDR3 DNA reads TGTGCCAGCAGCGTAGAAGGGGGCGTGCAGTACTTC.

This clone has just one count. The gene calls are TRBV19 and TRBJ1-1; the match to TRBD1 covers 8 bases. The germline V gene has CDR1 LNHDA and CDR2 SQIVND (reference sequence). The CDR3 contains 13 residues. With 8 bases clipped from V and 5 bases from J, the junction kept 7 bases outside the gene matches. The CDR3 DNA is TGTGCCAGTGGCTGGACAGGGCCAACTGAAGCTTTCTTT. This encodes CASGWTGPTEAFF.

The rearrangement links TRBV9 to TRBJ1-3, with D unresolved. The CDR3 length is 16 residues. V lost 3 bases to trimming and J lost 1 base, with 14 bases between them. Germline V gene lookup returns CDR1 SGDLS and CDR2 YYNGEE. The CDR3 spells CASSADGGMSGNTIYF. The CDR3, as DNA: TGTGCCAGCAGCGCGGACGGCGGCATGTCTGGAAACACCATATATTTT.

The gene calls are TRBV15 and TRBJ2-3; D is unresolved. Germline loops: CDR1 LNHNV, CDR2 YYDKDF (reference sequence). CDR3 size: 13 residues. Deletions cut 4 bases from V and 3 bases from J, with 8 bases between. CDR3 bases: TGTGCCACCAGCATGATACTAACAGATACGCAGTATTTT. Residues: CATSMILTDTQYF.

V and J are TRBV7-9 and TRBJ2-1, with TRBD2 matching 12 bases. The ends lost 5 bases at V and 0 bases at J; junction bases unmatched: 8. Germline CDR1 SEHNR, CDR2 FQNEAQ (reference sequence). The CDR3 spans 18 residues. Written as DNA, the CDR3 is TGTGCCAGCAGCACCGGCCGGACTAGCGGGGACTCCTACAATGAGCAGTTCTTC. Amino acid sequence: CASSTGRTSGDSYNEQFF.

This clone has a handful of counts. The chain employs TRBV5-1 and TRBJ2-7, with 9 nucleotides matching TRBD1. The CDR3 has 13 residues. J lost 1 base, V lost 7 bases, and 3 bases had no gene match. The germline CDR1 and CDR2 sequences are SGHRS and YFSETQ. CDR3 sequence reads: CASRDRESYEQYF. CDR3 bases: TGCGCCAGCCGGGACAGGGAGTCCTACGAGCAGTACTTC.

This chain connects TRBV23-1 to TRBJ1-1; D unresolved. TRBV23-1 is an open reading frame whose function is uncertain. The CDR3 loop spans 16 amino acids. Trimming stripped 0 bases from V and 4 bases from J, with 15 bases between. The CDR3 region has the DNA TGCGCCAGCAGTCAATCCCAAAGGGTTGGGAGCACTGAAGCTTTCTTT. Encoded protein: CASSQSQRVGSTEAFF.

The genes are TRBV6-6 and TRBJ2-1; TRBD2 matches 9 bases. The germline CDR1 and CDR2 sequences are MNHNY and SVGAGI (reference sequence). This CDR3 has 16 amino acids. V trimming: 0 bases; J trimming: 6 bases; junction bases outside the gene matches: 6. The DNA of the CDR3 is TGTGCCAGCAGTTACTCGGCTAAGGGACTAGCCAATGAGCAGTTCTTC. Translated, it gives CASSYSAKGLANEQFF.

The rearrangement links TRBV18 to TRBJ2-5; 7 nucleotides agree with TRBD1. Germline V gene sequence: CDR1 KGHSH, CDR2 LQKENI. The CDR3 contains 13 residues. The V and J ends lost 5 bases and 4 bases, in that order; junction bases with no gene match: 4. This CDR3 reads CASSGTVGETQYF. As DNA, the CDR3 is TGTGCCAGCTCAGGGACAGTGGGAGAGACCCAGTACTTC.

CDR3 in amino acids: CAISDLAGGISNEQFF. The CDR3 DNA sequence: TGTGCCATCAGTGATTTAGCGGGTGGGATCTCCAATGAGCAGTTCTTC. The chain uses TRBV10-3 and TRBJ2-1, with 7 bases lining up with TRBD2. J was trimmed by 6 bases and V by 3 bases; bases with no gene match: 11. The CDR3 covers 16 residues. In germline, CDR1 is ENHRY, CDR2 SYGVKD.

The V call is TRBV27, the J call TRBJ2-1; TRBD2 agrees at 14 bases. After removal of 2 bases from V and 7 bases from J, the junction contained 4 bases not matched to a gene. The CDR3 has 16 residues. CDR1 and CDR2 (germline): MNHEY, SMNVEV (reference sequence). CDR3 amino acids: CASSLQGLAGANEQFF. CDR3 nucleotides: TGTGCCAGCAGTTTACAGGGACTAGCGGGAGCAAATGAGCAGTTCTTC.

The rearrangement joins TRBV4-1 to TRBJ2-7, with D perhaps matching TRBD2 (6 bases). CDR3 size: 15 residues. V lost 0 bases and J lost 2, with 11 bases in between. Looked up from germline, CDR1 is MGHRA and CDR2 is YSYEKL. The CDR3 bases are TGCGCCAGCAGCCAAGAGCGGGACGGGGCCTACGAGCAGTACTTC. It translates to CASSQERDGAYEQYF.

The rearrangement joins TRBV4-2 to TRBJ1-1; TRBD1 aligns across 7 bases. V dropped 3 bases and J dropped 4; count of bases not matched to a gene: 11. The CDR3 totals 16 residues. Germline-derived CDR1 and CDR2 are LGHNA and YNFKEQ. CDR3 DNA: TGTGCCAGCAGCCAGGACCCGACAGGGCTCACCACTGAAGCTTTCTTT. The encoded protein is CASSQDPTGLTTEAFF.

This clone was seen a single time. V is TRBV5-4 and J is TRBJ2-1; D unclear. Germline CDR1 reads SGHNT; CDR2 reads YYREEE (reference sequence). The CDR3 has 11 amino acids. Trimming pared 2 bases from V and 5 bases from J, leaving 2 bases between. The CDR3 DNA follows: TGTGCCAGCAGCTTACACAATGAGCAGTTCTTC. Encoded protein: CASSLHNEQFF.

The CDR3 loop is CASASGLETYEQYF. The CDR3 nucleotides are TGTGCCAGCGCCTCCGGACTGGAAACCTACGAGCAGTACTTC. The chain joins TRBV27 to TRBJ2-7; a possible D gene is TRBD2 (5 bases). Germline V gene data show CDR1 as MNHEY and CDR2 as SMNVEV (reference sequence). Trimming cost V 8 bases and J 2 bases, with 16 bases left between them. The CDR3 covers 14 residues.

This chain joins TRBV29-1 and TRBJ2-7; TRBD1 agrees at 8 bases. In germline, CDR1 is SQVTM, CDR2 ANQGSEA. Trimming cost V 6 bases and J 1 base; bases outside gene matches: 8. CDR3 length: 14 residues. The CDR3 here is CSVSDRGLSYEQYF. The CDR3 coding sequence is TGCAGCGTGAGTGACAGGGGATTGTCCTACGAGCAGTACTTC.

The rearrangement uses TRBV27 and TRBJ2-7, with 11 bases fitting TRBD2. V dropped 5 bases and J dropped 1; count of bases not matched to a gene: 10. The CDR3 consists of 17 residues. The germline V gene has CDR1 MNHEY and CDR2 SMNVEV (reference sequence). The DNA of the CDR3 is TGTGCCAGCAGTCCACCTGGACTAGCGGGTAGATCCTACGAGCAGTACTTC. Translation: CASSPPGLAGRSYEQYF.

This chain links TRBV19 with TRBJ2-1; D is perhaps TRBD2 (6 bases). V was pared by 7 bases and J by 4 bases, with 17 bases between. From germline, CDR1 is LNHDA and CDR2 SQIVND (reference sequence). The CDR3 loop spans 15 amino acids. CDR3 bases: TGTGCCAGTACCTTGACGGGTAGCGGATACAATGAGCAGTTCTTC. As protein: CASTLTGSGYNEQFF.

V usage is TRBV6-5 and J usage is TRBJ2-7, with D unclear. Germline CDR1 reads MNHEY; CDR2 reads SVGAGI. V was clipped by 6 bases and J by 2 bases, with 8 bases between them. The CDR3 runs to 12 residues. CDR3 nucleotides: TGTGCCAGCAGCCCGACCCCCTACGAGCAGTACTTC. Encoded protein: CASSPTPYEQYF.

This sequence joins TRBV15 and TRBJ2-1; D is ambiguous. The germline CDR1 and CDR2 sequences are LNHNV and YYDKDF (reference sequence). The CDR3 runs to 13 residues. Trimming took off 1 base at V and 8 bases at J, with 9 bases between the two ends. The CDR3 protein is CATSRVKGYEQFF. The CDR3 DNA reads as TGTGCCACCAGCAGAGTGAAGGGCTATGAGCAGTTCTTC. The complete variable domain, with remaining parts taken from reference TRBV15 and TRBJ2-1, reads DAMVIQNPRYQVTQFGKPVTLSCSQTLNHNVMYWYQQKSSQAPKLLFHYYDKDFNNEADTPDNFQSRRPNTSFCFLDIRSPGLGDTAMYLCATSRVKGYEQFFGPGTRLTVL.

This chain connects TRBV6-5 to TRBJ1-2, with D unclear. The CDR3 totals 10 residues. Trimming stripped 10 bases from V and 8 bases from J, with 11 bases between. Germline V CDR1 and CDR2: MNHEY, SVGAGI. The CDR3 loop reads CATLGGGYTF. CDR3 DNA: TGTGCCACCCTCGGAGGAGGCTACACCTTC.

The V gene is TRBV7-9, the J gene TRBJ1-4; D is unresolved. In germline, CDR1 is SEHNR, CDR2 FQNEAQ (reference sequence). Trimming left V 0 bases short and J 11 bases short, with 10 bases between. This CDR3 is built from 13 residues. The DNA for the CDR3 is TGTGCCAGCAGCTTAGCCAGGACGGAGAAACTGTTTTTT. Translated: CASSLARTEKLFF.

This sequence joins TRBV19 and TRBJ1-1, with unresolved D. Germline lookup yields CDR1 LNHDA and CDR2 SQIVND (reference sequence). The CDR3 length is 13 residues. The V gene lost 8 bases and the J gene lost 6 bases, with 16 bases spanning the gap. CDR3 region: CASGVWGTAEAFF. The DNA for the CDR3 is TGTGCCAGTGGGGTGTGGGGTACGGCTGAAGCTTTCTTT. Looking up the rest from reference TRBV19 and TRBJ1-1 gives the full variable domain: DGGITQSPKYLFRKEGQNVTLSCEQNLNHDAMYWYRQDPGQGLRLIYYSQIVNDFQKGDIAEGYSVSREKKESFPLTVTSAQKNPTAFYLCASGVWGTAEAFFGQGTRLTVV.

V is TRBV1 and J is TRBJ2-7; TRBD2 is taken as the D call from the table, unchecked against the DNA. TRBV1 is an annotated pseudogene. The CDR3 covers 18 residues. The CDR3 is CTSSQDWGLAGDTYEQYF. CDR3 nucleotide sequence: TGCACCAGCAGCCAAGATTGGGGACTAGCGGGGGATACCTACGAGCAGTACTTC.

V is TRBV29-1 and J is TRBJ1-1, with 8 positions matching TRBD1. Germline trimming cut 0 bases from V and 10 bases from J; bases unmatched to any gene: 7. There are 13 residues in the CDR3. CDR1 is SQVTM, CDR2 ANQGSEA, per germline. CDR3 in amino acids: CSVEDSPDRAAFF. In DNA form, the CDR3 reads TGCAGCGTTGAAGATTCCCCGGACAGGGCAGCTTTCTTT. Together with reference TRBV29-1 and TRBJ1-1, the CDR3 gives the full variable domain: SAVISQKPSRDICQRGTSLTIQCQVDSQVTMMFWYRQQPGQSLTLIATANQGSEATYESGFVIDKFPISRPNLTFSTLTVSNMSPEDSSIYLCSVEDSPDRAAFFGQGTRLTVV.